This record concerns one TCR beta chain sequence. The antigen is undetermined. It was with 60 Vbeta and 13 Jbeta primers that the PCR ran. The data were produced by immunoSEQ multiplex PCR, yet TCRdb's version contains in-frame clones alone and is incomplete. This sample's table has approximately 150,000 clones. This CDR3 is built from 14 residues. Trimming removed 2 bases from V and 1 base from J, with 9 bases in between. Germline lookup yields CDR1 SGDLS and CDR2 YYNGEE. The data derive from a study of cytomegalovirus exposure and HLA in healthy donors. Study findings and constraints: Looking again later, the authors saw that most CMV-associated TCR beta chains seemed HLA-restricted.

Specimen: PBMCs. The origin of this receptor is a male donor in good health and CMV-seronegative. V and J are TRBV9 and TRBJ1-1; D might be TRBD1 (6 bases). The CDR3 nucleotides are TGTGCCAGCAGCGTGAGGGACAAGAACACTGAAGCTTTCTTT. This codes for CASSVRDKNTEAFF.